This passage covers 7 T cell receptor beta chains from one sample sequenced in a study of blood T cell repertoires in COVID-19. The method was immunoSEQ multiplex PCR; TCRdb's version includes in-frame clones alone and lacks a portion of them. The sample lists about 270,000 clones; 87% were seen once. Sequencing used peripheral blood. These receptors all come from a woman aged 50 to 60 with acute or convalescent COVID-19.

The rearrangement links TRBV7-3 to TRBJ2-7, with TRBD1 matching 9 bases. This CDR3 is built from 15 residues. The trim removed 5 bases at V and 5 bases at J, leaving 10 bases unmatched. From germline, CDR1 is SGHTA and CDR2 FQGTGA. Here the CDR3 DNA reads TGTGCCAGCAGCACCACCGGGACAGGGTTCCACGAGCAGTACTTC. Translation gives CASSTTGTGFHEQYF.

This sequence joins TRBV27 and TRBJ2-1; 13 nucleotides align to TRBD2. This CDR3 region has 15 residues. J lost 6 bases, V lost 5 bases, and 4 bases had no gene match. Germline CDR1 is MNHEY and CDR2 is SMNVEV (reference sequence). CDR3 in DNA: TGTGCCAGCAGTCGACTAGCGGGAGGACTCAATGAGCAGTTCTTC. Its translation is CASSRLAGGLNEQFF.

This sequence joins TRBV7-2 and TRBJ2-5, with a tentative D call TRBD2 (5 bases). This CDR3 comprises 14 residues. The germline V and J ends were trimmed by 1 base and 3 bases, with 9 bases remaining between them. Germline CDR1 reads SGHTA; CDR2 reads FQGNSA. The CDR3 loop reads CASSLVGSEETQYF. CDR3 DNA sequence: TGTGCCAGCAGCTTAGTGGGTAGCGAAGAGACCCAGTACTTC.

The genes are TRBV3-1 (or the pseudogene TRBV3-2) and TRBJ2-6, with 9 bases aligning to TRBD1. This CDR3 is 15 amino acids long. CDR1 and CDR2 from the germline V gene are LGHDT and YNNKEL (reference sequence). Losses at the gene ends were 6 bases for V and 5 bases for J; bases not matched to a gene: 5. CDR3 amino acids: CASSLTGGWANVLTF. CDR3 nucleotide sequence: TGTGCCAGCAGTCTTACAGGGGGCTGGGCCAACGTCCTGACTTTC.

The CDR3 reads CASSIRTQISGNTIYF. The CDR3, as DNA: TGTGCCAGCAGCATACGAACACAGATCTCTGGAAACACCATATATTTT. The chain has TRBV3-1 (or the pseudogene TRBV3-2) and TRBJ1-3; D gene ambiguous. The germline CDR1 and CDR2 sequences are LGHDT and YNNKEL (reference sequence). V was pared by 5 bases and J by 0 bases, with 14 bases between. This CDR3 has 16 amino acids.

The chain couples TRBV29-1 to TRBJ1-4; D call uncertain. The CDR3 is made up of 13 amino acids. Deletions cut 4 bases from V and 7 bases from J, with 13 bases between. CDR1 and CDR2 from the germline V gene are SQVTM and ANQGSEA. In DNA, the CDR3 is TGCAGCGTTGCGCGGGTCGGAGGTGAAAAACTGTTTTTT. Protein: CSVARVGGEKLFF.

This rearrangement joins TRBV2 to TRBJ1-4; 7 positions agree with TRBD1. This CDR3 comprises 16 residues. With 6 bases clipped from V and 6 bases from J, the junction kept 13 bases outside the gene matches. Germline V gene lookup returns CDR1 SNHLY and CDR2 FYNNEI. CDR3 sequence: CASRGLRQGRDEKLFF. The DNA for the CDR3 is TGTGCCAGCAGGGGCCTCCGACAGGGTCGGGATGAAAAACTGTTTTTT.